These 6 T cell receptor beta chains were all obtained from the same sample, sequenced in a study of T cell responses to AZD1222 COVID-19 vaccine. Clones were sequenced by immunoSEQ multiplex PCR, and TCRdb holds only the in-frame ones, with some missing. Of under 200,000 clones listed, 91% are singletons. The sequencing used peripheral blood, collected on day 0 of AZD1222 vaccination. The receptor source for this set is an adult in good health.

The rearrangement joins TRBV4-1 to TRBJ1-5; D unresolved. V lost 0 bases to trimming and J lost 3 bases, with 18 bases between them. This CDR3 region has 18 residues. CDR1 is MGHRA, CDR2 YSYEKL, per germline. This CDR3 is CASSQDEVWRRNNQPQHF. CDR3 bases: TGCGCCAGCAGCCAAGATGAAGTGTGGCGGAGAAACAATCAGCCCCAGCATTTT.

The CDR3 loop is CASSPGDRMGGTEAFF. CDR3 nucleotides: TGCGCCAGCAGCCCGGGGGACAGAATGGGGGGCACTGAAGCTTTCTTT. The chain couples TRBV4-1 to TRBJ1-1; 7 bases fit TRBD1. Germline V lookup: CDR1 MGHRA, CDR2 YSYEKL. V dropped 4 bases and J dropped 4; count of bases not matched to a gene: 12. There are 16 residues in the CDR3.

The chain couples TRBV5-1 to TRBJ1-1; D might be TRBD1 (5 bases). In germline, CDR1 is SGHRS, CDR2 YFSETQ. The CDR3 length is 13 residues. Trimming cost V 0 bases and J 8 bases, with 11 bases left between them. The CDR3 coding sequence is TGCGCCAGCAGCTTGGACGGGGGAGGGGAAGCTTTCTTT. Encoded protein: CASSLDGGGEAFF.

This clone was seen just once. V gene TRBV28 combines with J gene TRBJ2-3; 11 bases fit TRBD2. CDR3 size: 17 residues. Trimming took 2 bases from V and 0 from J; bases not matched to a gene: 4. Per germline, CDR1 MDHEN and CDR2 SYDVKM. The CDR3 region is CASSLISGGGSTDTQYF. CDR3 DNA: TGTGCCAGCAGTTTAATTAGCGGGGGGGGTAGCACAGATACGCAGTATTTT.

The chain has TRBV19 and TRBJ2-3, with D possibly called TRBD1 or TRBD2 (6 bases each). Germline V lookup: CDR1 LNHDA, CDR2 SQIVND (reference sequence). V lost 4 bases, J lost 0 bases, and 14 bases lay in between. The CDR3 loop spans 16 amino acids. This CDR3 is CASSTLWGASTDTQYF. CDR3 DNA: TGTGCCAGTAGTACCCTTTGGGGGGCGAGCACAGATACGCAGTATTTT.

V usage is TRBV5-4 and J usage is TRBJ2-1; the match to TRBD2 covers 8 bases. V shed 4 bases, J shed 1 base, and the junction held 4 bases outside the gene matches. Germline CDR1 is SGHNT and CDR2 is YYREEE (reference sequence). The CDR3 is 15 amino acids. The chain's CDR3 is CASSTGLGSYNEQFF. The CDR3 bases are TGTGCCAGCAGCACGGGACTAGGATCCTACAATGAGCAGTTCTTC.